The T cell receptor beta chain under discussion was sequenced for a study of blood T cell repertoires in COVID-19. Study in general: COVID-19 samples, acute and convalescent, were from the United States, Italy and Spain. Sample material is recorded as cDNA or gDNA derived from T cells, B-cell-depleted T cells, or PBMCs.

Original methodology: The assay estimated nucleated cells by amplifying reference gene primers. Sequencing was performed with immunoSEQ multiplex PCR; in TCRdb, only in-frame clones are kept and a portion is missing. Clonal size and the V and J genes are those of that table, whereas D and trimming came from the DNA. There are 25,000 to 30,000 clones in the sample; about 90% occur only once, and roughly 2.3% lies in the top ten. This clone showed up just a few times. The CDR3 loop spans 15 amino acids. CDR1 is KGHDR, CDR2 SFDVKD, per germline. Deletions cut 3 bases from V and 3 bases from J, with 13 bases between.

The rearrangement joins TRBV24-1 to TRBJ2-5; possible D gene TRBD1, 5 bases. Specimen: peripheral blood. The clonotype comes from a man between 45 and 60 years old with active COVID-19. The CDR3 reads CATSDRAGPKETQYF. The DNA of the CDR3 is TGTGCCACCAGTGATAGGGCAGGGCCAAAAGAGACCCAGTACTTC.